This entry lists 27 T cell receptor beta chains sequenced from one sample in a study of graft-versus-host responses after intestinal transplantation. TCRdb's table, derived via immunoSEQ multiplex PCR, lists solely in-frame clones and lacks some. The repertoire holds around 88,000 clones, with around 83% as singletons. These receptors are not linked to any known antigen. This material consisted of unstimulated CD8+ T cells sorted from spleen or lymph node cells, taken before intestinal transplant. These receptors originate from a human donor who received an intestinal transplant.

V usage is TRBV10-2 and J usage is TRBJ2-7; 7 bases match TRBD2. V shed 3 bases and J 3 bases; nucleotides not matched to a gene: 11. CDR1 WSHSY and CDR2 SAAADI come from the germline V gene. The CDR3 runs to 16 residues. The CDR3 DNA is TGCGCCAGCAGTGATTCAGGGTTAGCGGGTCTCTACGAGCAGTACTTC. This codes for CASSDSGLAGLYEQYF.

The rearrangement links TRBV4-1 to TRBJ2-3; D call uncertain. Germline V gives CDR1 MGHRA, CDR2 YSYEKL. The V gene lost 1 base and the J gene lost 2 bases, with 7 bases spanning the gap. There are 14 residues in the CDR3. The CDR3 bases are TGCGCCAGCAGCCAAGTACTAATCACAGATACGCAGTATTTT. Its translation is CASSQVLITDTQYF.

V usage is TRBV27 and J usage is TRBJ2-1, with TRBD2 matching 9 bases. Trimming at V came to 0 bases and at J to 6 bases, leaving 12 bases not matched to a gene. The CDR3 covers 18 residues. The germline CDR1 and CDR2 sequences are MNHEY and SMNVEV (reference sequence). The CDR3 region is CASSLSRYGAGGFNEQFF. In nucleotides, the CDR3 is TGTGCCAGCAGTTTATCGAGGTACGGAGCGGGAGGATTCAATGAGCAGTTCTTC.

The genes are TRBV7-8 and TRBJ2-7, with a possible D match to TRBD2 (5 bases). Trimming shortened V by 2 bases and J by 0 bases, and 17 bases separated the two germline ends. The CDR3 has 17 amino acids. Germline V CDR1 and CDR2: SGHVS, FQNEAQ. CDR3 DNA: TGTGCCAGCAGCTTATTTTATGGTCTAGCTTACTCCTACGAGCAGTACTTC. Protein sequence: CASSLFYGLAYSYEQYF.

The chain combines TRBV7-3 with TRBJ2-3; the D gene is possibly TRBD1 (6 bases). V lost 5 bases and J lost 6, with 15 bases in between. Germline V gene lookup returns CDR1 SGHTA and CDR2 FQGTGA. The CDR3 runs 14 residues. Here the CDR3 reads CASSQGGGIDTQYF. CDR3 sequence (DNA): TGTGCCAGCAGCCAAGGGGGTGGGATTGATACGCAGTATTTT.

In its sample, this clone was seen once. The genes are TRBV19 and TRBJ1-4, with 7 bases aligning to TRBD1. The germline V gene has CDR1 LNHDA and CDR2 SQIVND (reference sequence). The CDR3 totals 15 residues. V trimming: 0 bases; J trimming: 8 bases; junction bases outside the gene matches: 6. The CDR3 DNA sequence: TGTGCCAGTAGTATAGAAAGACAGGGAGACGAAAAACTGTTTTTT. It translates to CASSIERQGDEKLFF. The variable domain in full, completed from reference TRBV19 and TRBJ1-4, reads DGGITQSPKYLFRKEGQNVTLSCEQNLNHDAMYWYRQDPGQGLRLIYYSQIVNDFQKGDIAEGYSVSREKKESFPLTVTSAQKNPTAFYLCASSIERQGDEKLFFGSGTQLSVL.

The chain employs TRBV27 and TRBJ1-6; 7 bases line up with TRBD1. V dropped 6 bases and J dropped 7; count of bases not matched to a gene: 15. CDR1 is MNHEY, CDR2 SMNVEV, per germline (reference sequence). The CDR3 consists of 17 residues. Here the CDR3 reads CASSLPYRGIMNSPLHF. The CDR3 coding sequence is TGTGCCAGCAGCCTCCCCTACAGGGGCATTATGAATTCACCCCTCCACTTT.

CDR3 coding DNA: TGTGCCAGCAGATCCTACTCTGCCTATGGCTACACCTTC. It encodes CASRSYSAYGYTF. The chain has TRBV28 and TRBJ1-2; D ambiguous. The CDR3 consists of 13 residues. Germline V gene sequence: CDR1 MDHEN, CDR2 SYDVKM. The germline V and J ends were trimmed by 6 bases and 4 bases, with 12 bases remaining between them.

The rearrangement uses TRBV7-4 and TRBJ1-2; D unclear. Trimming cost V 4 bases and J 2 bases, with 8 bases left between them. The CDR3 is 13 residues long. In germline, CDR1 is SGHVT, CDR2 SQSDAQ. CDR3: CASSSKGNYGYTF. CDR3 nucleotides: TGTGCCAGCAGCTCTAAAGGGAACTATGGCTACACCTTC.

The chain is built from TRBV5-6 and TRBJ2-5; D not certain. The CDR3 consists of 13 residues. Germline CDR1 is SGHDT and CDR2 is YYEEEE. V gave up 6 bases and J gave up 5 bases, with 14 bases separating them. CDR3 DNA sequence: TGTGCCAGCAACCCTCCGGTGAGGGAGACCCAGTACTTC. Residues: CASNPPVRETQYF.

This sequence joins TRBV11-2 and TRBJ2-7; 9 bases fit TRBD1. Germline V lookup: CDR1 SGHAT, CDR2 FQNNGV. V shed 3 bases and J 7 bases; nucleotides not matched to a gene: 7. This CDR3 contains 14 residues. For the CDR3, the DNA is TGTGCCAGCAGCTTTGGGACAGGGATTGGGGAGCAGTACTTC. Amino acids: CASSFGTGIGEQYF.

The chain employs TRBV6-1 and TRBJ2-1; the D gene could be TRBD1 or TRBD2 (5 bases each). The V and J ends lost 9 bases and 4 bases respectively, with 13 bases between them. Germline V gene sequence: CDR1 MNHNS, CDR2 SASEGT. The CDR3 has 13 residues. The CDR3 DNA follows: TGTGCCAGTACCGGGACCTCTTACAATGAGCAGTTCTTC. Translation gives CASTGTSYNEQFF.

The chain carries TRBV13 and TRBJ2-1; D is undetermined. CDR3 length: 17 residues. Germline V gene lookup returns CDR1 PRHDT and CDR2 FYEKMQ (reference sequence). V was cut by 0 bases and J by 4 bases, with 16 bases left in between. The CDR3 region has the DNA TGTGCCAGCAGCTTAGGGGATAGCCCGGATTCTTACAATGAGCAGTTCTTC. Protein product: CASSLGDSPDSYNEQFF. The full variable domain, completed using reference TRBV13 and TRBJ2-1, is AAGVIQSPRHLIKEKRETATLKCYPIPRHDTVYWYQQGPGQDPQFLISFYEKMQSDKGSIPDRFSAQQFSDYHSELNMSSLELGDSALYFCASSLGDSPDSYNEQFFGPGTRLTVL.

This chain joins TRBV7-9 and TRBJ1-4; D is uncertain. CDR1 and CDR2 (germline): SEHNR, FQNEAQ (reference sequence). CDR3 length: 16 residues. The ends were cut back, 3 bases at V and 0 bases at J, with 11 bases in the middle. CDR3 sequence (DNA): TGTGCCAGCAGCTTTAGGTACAGCACAACTAATGAAAAACTGTTTTTT. As protein: CASSFRYSTTNEKLFF.

The rearrangement joins TRBV9 to TRBJ2-5; possible D gene TRBD2, 6 bases. Germline CDR1 SGDLS, CDR2 YYNGEE. Trimming cost V 3 bases and J 5 bases, with 11 bases left between them. The CDR3 length is 13 residues. CDR3 sequence: CASSGSGEETQYF. The CDR3 DNA reads TGTGCCAGCAGCGGCTCGGGGGAGGAGACCCAGTACTTC.

V is TRBV7-9 and J is TRBJ2-2; 9 positions agree with TRBD1. CDR3 length: 17 amino acids. Per germline, CDR1 SEHNR and CDR2 FQNEAQ (reference sequence). V lost 2 bases to trimming and J lost 0 bases; unmatched junction nucleotides: 4. The CDR3 DNA reads TGTGCCAGCAGCTTATTTGACAGGGGGGCGAACACCGGGGAGCTGTTTTTT. It codes for CASSLFDRGANTGELFF.

The chain employs TRBV5-1 and TRBJ1-3, with 7 bases matching TRBD1. Germline loops: CDR1 SGHRS, CDR2 YFSETQ. The junction had 12 bases not matched to a gene; V was cut back by 3 bases and J by 3 bases. CDR3 length equals 17 residues. The CDR3 DNA is TGCGCCAGCAGCTACCGGGAGACAGGGTATAATGGAAACACCATATATTTT. This translates into CASSYRETGYNGNTIYF.

The chain couples TRBV11-2 to TRBJ1-3; maybe TRBD1 (5 bases). The germline V gene encodes CDR1 SGHAT and CDR2 FQNNGV. Trimming shortened V by 1 base and J by 6 bases, and 10 bases separated the two germline ends. The CDR3 runs 14 residues. Here the CDR3 reads CASSLVLDINTIYF. In nucleotides, the CDR3 is TGTGCCAGCAGCTTAGTGTTGGACATAAACACCATATATTTT.

The chain is built from TRBV6-6 and TRBJ2-7, with D possibly being TRBD1 or TRBD2 (5 bases each). V shed 3 bases and J shed 3 bases, with 15 bases lying between them. The CDR3 is made up of 15 amino acids. The germline V gene encodes CDR1 MNHNY and CDR2 SVGAGI (reference sequence). As DNA, the CDR3 is TGTGCCAGCAGTTATCGGGACCCGAGGGACTACGAGCAGTACTTC. Its protein product is CASSYRDPRDYEQYF.

CDR3 nucleotide sequence: TGTGCCAGCAGCGTAGAGGGGGTGGGCTCAGATACGCAGTATTTT. It translates to CASSVEGVGSDTQYF. The gene calls are TRBV9 and TRBJ2-3; TRBD1 might be the D (6 bases). CDR1 SGDLS and CDR2 YYNGEE come from the germline V gene. This CDR3 contains 15 residues. V lost 0 bases and J 4 bases, leaving 12 bases between the germline ends.

This sequence joins TRBV5-4 and TRBJ2-7, with D perhaps assigned TRBD1 or TRBD2 (5 bases each). The germline gives CDR1 SGHNT, CDR2 YYREEE (reference sequence). V was pared by 4 bases and J by 3 bases, with 14 bases between. The CDR3 length is 14 residues. In nucleotides, the CDR3 is TGTGCCAGCAGCGGGGCGGGCGGAAGCTACGAGCAGTACTTC. Protein: CASSGAGGSYEQYF.

The rearrangement joins TRBV7-2 to TRBJ2-5; TRBD1 might be the D (8 bases). The CDR3 totals 14 residues. Germline values: CDR1 SGHTA, CDR2 FQGNSA. V was shortened by 3 bases and J by 3 bases, with 11 bases between the two germline ends. The chain's CDR3 is CASSFTGGEETQYF. Written as DNA, the CDR3 is TGTGCCAGCAGCTTCACAGGGGGGGAAGAGACCCAGTACTTC.

V gene TRBV29-1 combines with J gene TRBJ2-7; D unclear. The V gene lost 4 bases and the J gene lost 2 bases, with 12 bases spanning the gap. The CDR3 sequence is 13 residues long. Germline values: CDR1 SQVTM, CDR2 ANQGSEA. DNA of the CDR3: TGCAGCGTTGGTCCGGTGAATCCCTACGAGCAGTACTTC. Translated: CSVGPVNPYEQYF.

The chain employs TRBV6-5 and TRBJ2-3; weak D call: TRBD2 (5 bases). V was pared by 5 bases and J by 2 bases, with 14 bases between. The CDR3 length is 15 residues. Germline assignment: CDR1 MNHEY and CDR2 SVGAGI. CDR3: CASSPRTSFTDTQYF. The CDR3 nucleotides read TGTGCCAGCAGTCCCCGGACTTCCTTCACAGATACGCAGTATTTT.

This chain joins TRBV19 and TRBJ2-5; 11 bases match TRBD1. Near its end, the DNA agrees better with TRBJ2-7, so the J call may be wrong. Germline CDR1 and CDR2: LNHDA and SQIVND (reference sequence). CDR3 size: 12 residues. CDR3 sequence reads: CATGTGGYEQYF. The CDR3 DNA follows: TGTGCCACCGGGACAGGGGGCTACGAGCAGTACTTC.

The table lists this clone with a few counts. The V call is TRBV27, the J call TRBJ2-1; a weak D match, TRBD1 (5 bases). The germline gives CDR1 MNHEY, CDR2 SMNVEV (reference sequence). Trimming took 2 bases from V and 0 from J, leaving 8 bases between them. This CDR3 has 15 amino acids. CDR3 protein: CASSLDSSSYNEQFF. The CDR3 DNA sequence: TGTGCCAGCAGTTTAGACAGTAGCTCCTACAATGAGCAGTTCTTC.

The V and J genes are TRBV28 and TRBJ2-1; 7 bases map to TRBD2. Germline CDR1 reads MDHEN; CDR2 reads SYDVKM. The junction had 9 bases not matched to a gene; V was cut back by 5 bases and J by 2 bases. The CDR3 consists of 16 residues. The CDR3 DNA reads as TGTGCCAGCAGTCCATCGCTAGCGGTCACCTACAATGAGCAGTTCTTC. Its protein product is CASSPSLAVTYNEQFF.